This record covers a single TCR beta chain. A junction end diverges from the germline sequence, so it may reflect a read error. These data are taken from a study of CD8+CD57+ T cells in acquired aplastic anemia. An expansion of CD8+CD57+ cells by flow cytometry had been shown in patients chosen for sequencing. Both TCR beta VDJ combination and CDR3 sequence profiling were carried out. Genomic DNA was the template for this profiling. TCRdb reanalysed the reads using MiXCR and keeps one entry per CDR3 protein. This table holds about 75,000 distinct CDR3 sequences, approximately 70% found once. This CDR3 comprises 13 residues. Germline V gene sequence: CDR1 SGHVS, CDR2 FQNEAQ.

The source is a human donor with aplastic anemia. This chain joins TRBV7-8 and TRBJ1-3; D gene unclear. The specimen was sorted CD4+, CD8+, or CD8+CD57+ T cells (not recorded which) from PBMCs. CDR3 amino acids: CASSLDGGSTIYF. CDR3 DNA: TGTGCCAGCAGCTTAGATGGAGGAAGCACCATATATTTT.